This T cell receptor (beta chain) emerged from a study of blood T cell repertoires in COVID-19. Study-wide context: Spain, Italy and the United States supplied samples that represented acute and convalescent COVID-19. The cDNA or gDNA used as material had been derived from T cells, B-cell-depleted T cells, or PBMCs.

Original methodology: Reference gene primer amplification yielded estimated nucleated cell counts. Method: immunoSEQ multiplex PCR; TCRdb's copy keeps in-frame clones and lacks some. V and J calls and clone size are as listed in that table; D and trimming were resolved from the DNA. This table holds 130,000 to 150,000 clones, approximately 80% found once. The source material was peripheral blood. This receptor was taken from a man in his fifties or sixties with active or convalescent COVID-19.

The CDR3 sequence is CASSPLTGGGNEKLFF. The CDR3 nucleotides are TGTGCCAGCAGCCCACTCACAGGGGGGGGGAATGAAAAACTGTTTTTT. J is TRBJ1-4 and V is TRBV7-2, with TRBD1 matching over 8 bases. The CDR3 consists of 16 residues. Germline V CDR1 and CDR2: SGHTA, FQGNSA. J lost 5 bases, V lost 5 bases, and 10 bases had no gene match.